This entry lists 26 T cell receptor beta chains sequenced from one sample in a study of blood T cell repertoires in COVID-19. The assay was immunoSEQ multiplex PCR, and TCRdb's table has in-frame clones only and misses some. Of 300,000 or so clones in the sample, 90% were seen once. The sample consisted of PBMCs or T cells enriched from blood (not recorded which). These receptors all stem from a woman in her 30s who had recovered from COVID-19.

Notes on this clone: An end of the junction differs from the germline gene, which may be a read error. This sequence joins TRBV6-5 and TRBJ2-1; D may be TRBD2 (5 bases). Germline-derived CDR1 and CDR2 are MNHEY and SVGAGI. The length of the CDR3 is 14 residues. CDR3 in DNA: TGTGCCAGCACGGCGGGCACCTCCGACAATGAGCAGTTCTTC. Residues: CASTAGTSDNEQFF.

The rearrangement uses TRBV4-1 and TRBJ2-3, with D uncertain. Germline CDR1 MGHRA, CDR2 YSYEKL. Between the trimmed V and J ends, which lost 3 bases and 7 bases, there was a span of 20 bases. The CDR3 runs 16 residues. The CDR3: CASSHSSSDKEYTQYF. The CDR3 DNA reads TGCGCCAGCAGCCATAGTAGCTCCGATAAGGAATATACGCAGTATTTT.

The CDR3 DNA sequence: TGTGCCAGTAGTACCCCCACAAAGAATGGCTACACCTTC. Its protein is CASSTPTKNGYTF. The chain combines TRBV19 with TRBJ1-2; D is uncertain. V shed 4 bases and J shed 6 bases, with 12 bases lying between them. CDR3 length: 13 residues. Germline V gene data show CDR1 as LNHDA and CDR2 as SQIVND (reference sequence). The entire variable domain, with the rest obtained from reference TRBV19 and TRBJ1-2, is as follows: DGGITQSPKYLFRKEGQNVTLSCEQNLNHDAMYWYRQDPGQGLRLIYYSQIVNDFQKGDIAEGYSVSREKKESFPLTVTSAQKNPTAFYLCASSTPTKNGYTFGSGTRLTVV.

This chain links TRBV19 with TRBJ1-1; D might be TRBD1 (6 bases). The CDR3 extends over 13 amino acids. Trimming removed 6 bases at V and 0 bases at J, with 8 bases between. Germline V lookup: CDR1 LNHDA, CDR2 SQIVND (reference sequence). The CDR3 sequence is CASSYRVNTEAFF. For the CDR3, the DNA is TGTGCCAGTAGCTACAGGGTGAACACTGAAGCTTTCTTT.

The genes are TRBV3-1 (or the pseudogene TRBV3-2) and TRBJ1-4; D remains unclear. The CDR3 consists of 13 residues. The V gene's germline CDR1 is LGHDT and CDR2 YNNKEL (reference sequence). V was cut by 2 bases and J by 8 bases, with 9 bases left in between. CDR3 nucleotides: TGTGCCAGCAGCCAATACCGGGAGGAAAAACTGTTTTTT. Translating gives CASSQYREEKLFF.

The chain employs TRBV7-9 and TRBJ2-1, with 10 bases that match TRBD2. The CDR3 extends over 16 amino acids. V lost 5 bases and J lost 5; bases outside the gene matches: 9. Germline CDR1 is SEHNR and CDR2 is FQNEAQ (reference sequence). CDR3 loop: CASSPWTSGNNNEQFF. The DNA of the CDR3 is TGTGCCAGCAGCCCATGGACTAGCGGAAACAACAATGAGCAGTTCTTC.

Only one count was recorded for this clone. The rearrangement uses TRBV18 and TRBJ2-7, with D possibly TRBD1 on 7 matching bases. Germline CDR1 and CDR2: KGHSH and LQKENI. Trimming left V 0 bases short and J 0 bases short, with 12 bases between. There are 16 residues in the CDR3. This CDR3 reads CASSPPDRTNSYEQYF. The CDR3 DNA sequence: TGTGCCAGCTCACCACCGGACAGGACTAACTCCTACGAGCAGTACTTC.

J is TRBJ2-1 and V is TRBV5-1; 7 bases fit TRBD1. The J segment lost 5 bases and the V segment lost 2 bases, leaving 7 bases of the junction unmatched. Germline V gives CDR1 SGHRS, CDR2 YFSETQ. This CDR3 has 15 residues. CDR3 sequence reads: CASSFRQGPNNEQFF. The CDR3 DNA reads as TGCGCCAGCAGCTTCAGACAGGGCCCTAACAATGAGCAGTTCTTC.

CDR3 amino acids: CASSDRVSSYEQYF. The DNA of the CDR3 is TGTGCCAGTTCCGACAGGGTTAGCTCCTACGAGCAGTACTTC. The chain has TRBV25-1 and TRBJ2-7, with TRBD1 matching over 7 bases. The J segment lost 0 bases and the V segment lost 9 bases, leaving 8 bases of the junction unmatched. Germline V gene data show CDR1 as MGHDK and CDR2 as SYGVNS. CDR3 size: 14 residues.

This clone was detected only a few times. This chain uses TRBV24-1 with TRBJ1-2; TRBD1 matches at 9 bases. After removal of 2 bases from V and 2 bases from J, the junction contained 2 bases not matched to a gene. The CDR3 is made up of 15 amino acids. The germline V gene encodes CDR1 KGHDR and CDR2 SFDVKD. DNA of the CDR3: TGTGCCACCAGTGATTCCGGGACAGGGAACTATGGCTACACCTTC. Translated: CATSDSGTGNYGYTF.

This chain connects TRBV28 to TRBJ1-2; the match to TRBD1 covers 9 bases. Germline CDR1 MDHEN, CDR2 SYDVKM. V lost 3 bases to trimming and J lost 4 bases; unmatched junction nucleotides: 6. This CDR3 contains 15 residues. CDR3 in amino acids: CASSLGTGFSYGYTF. The CDR3 bases are TGTGCCAGCAGTTTGGGGACAGGGTTTAGCTATGGCTACACCTTC.

This chain connects TRBV19 to TRBJ2-7, with 7 positions matching TRBD2. CDR1 LNHDA and CDR2 SQIVND come from the germline V gene (reference sequence). This CDR3 spans 12 amino acids. Unmatched junction bases numbered 15, after V lost 10 bases and J lost 12 bases. In nucleotides, the CDR3 is TGTGCCACCATGATAGGCGGGAGCCTATCGTACTTC. As protein: CATMIGGSLSYF. Looking up the rest from reference TRBV19 and TRBJ2-7 gives the full variable domain: DGGITQSPKYLFRKEGQNVTLSCEQNLNHDAMYWYRQDPGQGLRLIYYSQIVNDFQKGDIAEGYSVSREKKESFPLTVTSAQKNPTAFYLCATMIGGSLSYFGPGTRLTVT.

The chain combines TRBV28 with TRBJ2-2; no definite D call. The V gene's germline CDR1 is MDHEN and CDR2 SYDVKM. The CDR3 totals 14 residues. Deletions cut 3 bases from V and 4 bases from J, with 9 bases between. The CDR3 DNA reads as TGTGCCAGCAGTTTCGCGTCGAGCACCGGGGAGCTGTTTTTT. The encoded protein is CASSFASSTGELFF.

V and J are TRBV6-2 or TRBV6-3 and TRBJ1-1; TRBD1 matches at 8 bases. There are 16 residues in the CDR3. The germline gives CDR1 MNHEY, CDR2 SVGEGT. V lost 5 bases to trimming and J lost 6 bases; unmatched junction nucleotides: 14. In DNA form, the CDR3 reads TGTGCCAGCAGTACCGTAGGACAGGGACGGAGCGCTGAAGCTTTCTTT. Translating it yields CASSTVGQGRSAEAFF.

This sequence joins TRBV5-4 and TRBJ2-7; 8 nucleotides align to TRBD2. The germline CDR1 and CDR2 sequences are SGHNT and YYREEE (reference sequence). CDR3 length: 15 residues. J gave up 4 bases and V 4 bases, and 10 bases lay outside the gene matches. CDR3 loop: CASSRSGSNIYEQYF. CDR3 DNA sequence: TGTGCCAGCAGCAGGAGCGGGAGTAATATTTACGAGCAGTACTTC.

This sequence joins TRBV15 and TRBJ2-5, with D maybe TRBD2 (5 bases). The germline gives CDR1 LNHNV, CDR2 YYDKDF (reference sequence). The V end was cut by 1 base, the J end by 5 bases, with 8 bases between. The CDR3 loop spans 13 amino acids. CDR3 sequence (DNA): TGTGCCACCAGCAGAGTAAGGAGGGAGACCCAGTACTTC. Amino acid sequence: CATSRVRRETQYF.

The gene calls are TRBV4-1 and TRBJ2-3, with TRBD2 identical over 8 bases. From germline, CDR1 is MGHRA and CDR2 YSYEKL. The CDR3 extends over 15 amino acids. V shed 0 bases, J shed 4 bases, and the junction held 3 bases outside the gene matches. CDR3: CASSQEGLVADTQYF. The CDR3 coding sequence is TGCGCCAGCAGCCAAGAGGGACTAGTTGCAGATACGCAGTATTTT.

This clone was detected once. The rearrangement joins TRBV7-9 to TRBJ2-5, with 11 bases fitting TRBD2. The CDR3 length is 15 residues. Per the germline V gene, CDR1 is SEHNR and CDR2 is FQNEAQ (reference sequence). The ends lost 5 bases at V and 3 bases at J; junction bases unmatched: 5. The CDR3 is CASSPQLAGEETQYF. The CDR3 coding sequence is TGTGCCAGCAGCCCGCAACTAGCGGGGGAAGAGACCCAGTACTTC.

In this sample, this clone turned up once. The chain recombines TRBV29-1 with TRBJ2-3; 8 bases are shared with TRBD1. The trim removed 1 base at V and 8 bases at J, leaving 8 bases unmatched. This CDR3 has 14 residues. CDR1 and CDR2 (germline): SQVTM, ANQGSEA. CDR3 DNA sequence: TGCAGCGTTGAAGGCACAGGGGGAAGTAGTACGCAGTATTTT. The encoded protein is CSVEGTGGSSTQYF.

The chain combines TRBV3-1 (or the pseudogene TRBV3-2) with TRBJ2-3; possible D gene TRBD1, 5 bases. Germline lookup yields CDR1 LGHDT and CDR2 YNNKEL (reference sequence). The CDR3 extends over 14 amino acids. The ends were cut back, 2 bases at V and 1 base at J, with 7 bases in the middle. CDR3 residues: CASSQQGGTDTQYF. CDR3 nucleotide sequence: TGTGCCAGCAGCCAACAGGGCGGCACAGATACGCAGTATTTT.

The chain recombines TRBV7-3 with TRBJ2-3, with a possible D match to TRBD2 (6 bases). Germline V CDR1 and CDR2: SGHTA, FQGTGA. CDR3 length equals 14 residues. V was trimmed by 5 bases and J by 6 bases, leaving 15 bases between them. The CDR3 here is CASSPGTGGDTQYF. DNA for the CDR3: TGTGCCAGCAGCCCAGGGACTGGTGGGGATACGCAGTATTTT.

The chain recombines TRBV5-6 with TRBJ2-6; D unresolved. The ends were cut back, 3 bases at V and 0 bases at J, with 7 bases in the middle. Germline CDR1 reads SGHDT; CDR2 reads YYEEEE. CDR3 length equals 15 residues. CDR3 DNA: TGTGCCAGCAGCTACCAGAACTCTGGGGCCAACGTCCTGACTTTC. Translation: CASSYQNSGANVLTF.

The CDR3 spells CASSQSGIGLTGELFF. The CDR3 DNA follows: TGCGCCAGCAGCCAATCCGGGATTGGGTTGACCGGGGAGCTGTTTTTT. This sequence joins TRBV4-1 and TRBJ2-2, with D perhaps matching TRBD2 (5 bases). The germline gives CDR1 MGHRA, CDR2 YSYEKL. The CDR3 loop spans 16 amino acids. The V end was cut by 2 bases, the J end by 5 bases, with 15 bases between.

V gene TRBV7-9 combines with J gene TRBJ2-1; 13 positions agree with TRBD2. Germline CDR1 and CDR2: SEHNR and FQNEAQ (reference sequence). The CDR3 consists of 16 residues. V shed 3 bases and J 9 bases; nucleotides not matched to a gene: 8. The CDR3 here is CASSFPGLAGVIEQFF. The CDR3 DNA is TGTGCCAGCAGCTTCCCAGGACTAGCGGGAGTAATTGAGCAGTTCTTC.

The rearrangement joins TRBV18 to TRBJ2-5; unclear D gene. The germline V and J ends were trimmed by 6 bases and 0 bases, with 5 bases remaining between them. The CDR3 consists of 12 residues. The germline V gene encodes CDR1 KGHSH and CDR2 LQKENI. CDR3 bases: TGTGCCAGCTCCCCGTACCAAGAGACCCAGTACTTC. It codes for CASSPYQETQYF.

The chain carries TRBV20-1 and TRBJ2-1; 7 nucleotides align to TRBD2. Germline V gene sequence: CDR1 DFQATT, CDR2 SNEGSKA (reference sequence). Trimming at V came to 3 bases and at J to 0 bases, leaving 8 bases not matched to a gene. The CDR3 has 16 residues. CDR3 amino acids: CSASRPSGASYNEQFF. CDR3 nucleotide sequence: TGCAGTGCTAGTAGACCGAGCGGGGCCTCCTACAATGAGCAGTTCTTC.